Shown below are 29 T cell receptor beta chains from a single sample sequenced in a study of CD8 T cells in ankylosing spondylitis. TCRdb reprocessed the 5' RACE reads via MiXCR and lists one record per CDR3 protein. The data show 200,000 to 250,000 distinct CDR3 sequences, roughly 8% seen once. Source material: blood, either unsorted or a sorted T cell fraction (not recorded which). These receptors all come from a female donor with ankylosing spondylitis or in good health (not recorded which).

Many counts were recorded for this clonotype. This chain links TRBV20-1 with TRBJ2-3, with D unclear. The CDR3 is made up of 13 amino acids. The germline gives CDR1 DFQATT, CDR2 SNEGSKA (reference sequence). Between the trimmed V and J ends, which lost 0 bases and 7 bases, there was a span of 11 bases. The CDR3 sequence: CSARDFVGNTQYF. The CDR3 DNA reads TGCAGTGCTAGAGACTTCGTTGGAAATACGCAGTATTTT.

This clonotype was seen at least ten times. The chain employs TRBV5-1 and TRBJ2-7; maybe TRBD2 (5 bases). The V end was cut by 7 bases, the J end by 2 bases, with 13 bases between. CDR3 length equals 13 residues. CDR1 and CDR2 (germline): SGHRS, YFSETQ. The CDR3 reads CASQRFGTYEQYF. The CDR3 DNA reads TGCGCCAGCCAGAGGTTCGGGACCTACGAGCAGTACTTC.

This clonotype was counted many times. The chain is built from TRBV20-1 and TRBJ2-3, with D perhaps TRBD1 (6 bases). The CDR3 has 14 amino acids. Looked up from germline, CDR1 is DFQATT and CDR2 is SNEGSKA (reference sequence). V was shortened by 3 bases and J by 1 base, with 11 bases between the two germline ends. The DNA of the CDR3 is TGCAGTGCTAGTAAACGACAGGGCACAGATACGCAGTATTTT. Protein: CSASKRQGTDTQYF.

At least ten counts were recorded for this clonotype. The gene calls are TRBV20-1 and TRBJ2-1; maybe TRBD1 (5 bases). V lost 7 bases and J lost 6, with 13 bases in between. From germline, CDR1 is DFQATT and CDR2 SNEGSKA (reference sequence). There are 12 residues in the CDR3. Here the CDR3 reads CSGQGTFNEQFF. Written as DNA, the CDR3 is TGCAGTGGGCAGGGTACGTTCAATGAGCAGTTCTTC.

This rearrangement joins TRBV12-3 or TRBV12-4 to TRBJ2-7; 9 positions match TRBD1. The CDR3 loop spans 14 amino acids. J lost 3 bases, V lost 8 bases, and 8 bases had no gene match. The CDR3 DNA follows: TGTGCCAGCGCGAGGGGGGACAGGGTCTACGAGCAGTACTTC. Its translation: CASARGDRVYEQYF.

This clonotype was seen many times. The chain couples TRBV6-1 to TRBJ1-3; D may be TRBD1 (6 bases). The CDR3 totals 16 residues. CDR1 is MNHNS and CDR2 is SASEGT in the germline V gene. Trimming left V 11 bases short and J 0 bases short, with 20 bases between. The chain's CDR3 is CASGGAGTLSGNTIYF. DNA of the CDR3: TGTGCCTCCGGAGGGGCAGGGACACTCTCTGGAAACACCATATATTTT.

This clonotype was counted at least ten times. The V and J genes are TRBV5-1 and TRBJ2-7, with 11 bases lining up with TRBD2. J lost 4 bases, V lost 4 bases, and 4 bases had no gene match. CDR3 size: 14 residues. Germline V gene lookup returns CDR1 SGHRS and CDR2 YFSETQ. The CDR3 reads CASSGTSGSYEQYF. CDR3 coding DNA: TGCGCCAGCAGCGGCACTAGCGGGAGTTACGAGCAGTACTTC.

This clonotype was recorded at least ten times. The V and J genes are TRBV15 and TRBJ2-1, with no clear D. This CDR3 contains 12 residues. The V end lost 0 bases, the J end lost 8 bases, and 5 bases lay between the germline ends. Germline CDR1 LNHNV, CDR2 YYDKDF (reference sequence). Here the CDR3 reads CATSRDRDEQFF. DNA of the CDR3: TGTGCCACCAGCAGAGATCGGGATGAGCAGTTCTTC.

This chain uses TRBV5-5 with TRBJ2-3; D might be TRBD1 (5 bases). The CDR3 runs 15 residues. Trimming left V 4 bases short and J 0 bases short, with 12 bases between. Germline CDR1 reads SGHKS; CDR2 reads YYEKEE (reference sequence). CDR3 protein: CASSRRAPSTDTQYF. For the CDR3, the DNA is TGTGCCAGCAGCCGCAGGGCGCCGAGCACAGATACGCAGTATTTT.

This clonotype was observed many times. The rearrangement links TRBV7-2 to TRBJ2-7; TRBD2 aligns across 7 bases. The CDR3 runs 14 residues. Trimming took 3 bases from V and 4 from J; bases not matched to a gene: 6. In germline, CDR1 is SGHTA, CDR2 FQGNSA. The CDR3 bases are TGTGCCAGCAGCTTTCGGGACTATCTTTACGAGCAGTACTTC. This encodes CASSFRDYLYEQYF.

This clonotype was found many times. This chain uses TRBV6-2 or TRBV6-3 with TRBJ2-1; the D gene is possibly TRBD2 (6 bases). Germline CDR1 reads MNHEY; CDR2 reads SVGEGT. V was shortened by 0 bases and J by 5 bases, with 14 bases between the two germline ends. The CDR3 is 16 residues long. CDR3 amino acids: CASSYSSASADNEQFF. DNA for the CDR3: TGTGCCAGCAGTTACTCGAGTGCTAGCGCCGACAATGAGCAGTTCTTC.

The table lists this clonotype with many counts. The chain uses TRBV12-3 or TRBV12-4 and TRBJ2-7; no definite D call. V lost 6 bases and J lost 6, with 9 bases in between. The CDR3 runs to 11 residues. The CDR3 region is CASSPGPEQYF. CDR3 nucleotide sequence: TGTGCCAGCAGCCCTGGACCCGAGCAGTACTTC.

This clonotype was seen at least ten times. CDR3 loop: CASSSGRGPTLVEQFF. The CDR3 coding sequence is TGTGCCAGCAGCTCAGGGAGGGGCCCTACCTTAGTTGAGCAGTTCTTC. The rearrangement joins TRBV7-2 to TRBJ2-1; 7 positions match TRBD2. Germline CDR1 SGHTA, CDR2 FQGNSA. V shed 4 bases and J 9 bases; nucleotides not matched to a gene: 15. This CDR3 has 16 residues.

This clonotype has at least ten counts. DNA of the CDR3: TGTGCCATCCGTCCCCAACTCGAAGCCTTCAATGATGAGCAGTTCTTC. Translation gives CAIRPQLEAFNDEQFF. This chain links TRBV10-3 with TRBJ2-1; D unclear. The CDR3 sequence is 16 residues long. Germline V gene sequence: CDR1 ENHRY, CDR2 SYGVKD. V lost 8 bases and J 8 bases, leaving 25 bases between the germline ends.

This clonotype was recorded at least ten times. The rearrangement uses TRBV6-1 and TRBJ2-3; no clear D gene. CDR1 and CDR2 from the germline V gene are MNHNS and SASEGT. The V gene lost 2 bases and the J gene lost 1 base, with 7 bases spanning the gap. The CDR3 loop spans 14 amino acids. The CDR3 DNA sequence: TGTGCCAGCAGTGAAAACGGCCGCACAGATACGCAGTATTTT. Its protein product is CASSENGRTDTQYF.

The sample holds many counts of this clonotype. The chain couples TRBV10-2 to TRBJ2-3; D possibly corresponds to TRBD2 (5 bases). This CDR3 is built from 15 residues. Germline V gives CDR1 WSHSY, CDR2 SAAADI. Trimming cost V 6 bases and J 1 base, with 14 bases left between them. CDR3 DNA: TGCGCCAGCAGGGAAGGGCGGGTCCGCACAGATACGCAGTATTTT. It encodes CASREGRVRTDTQYF.

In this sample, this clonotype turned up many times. CDR3 in amino acids: CASSYSMDQANTGELFF. The DNA of the CDR3 is TGTGCCAGCAGTTACTCCATGGACCAAGCGAACACCGGGGAGCTGTTTTTT. The V and J genes are TRBV6-5 and TRBJ2-2; the D is unclear. The CDR3 totals 17 residues. Germline CDR1 is MNHEY and CDR2 is SVGAGI. V was clipped by 0 bases and J by 0 bases, with 11 bases between them.

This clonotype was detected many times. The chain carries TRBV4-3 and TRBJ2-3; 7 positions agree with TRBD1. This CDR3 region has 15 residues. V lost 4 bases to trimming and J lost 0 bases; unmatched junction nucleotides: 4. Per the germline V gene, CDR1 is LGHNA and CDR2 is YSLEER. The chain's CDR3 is CASSLEDRSTDTQYF. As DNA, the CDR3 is TGCGCCAGCAGCCTTGAGGACAGGAGCACAGATACGCAGTATTTT.

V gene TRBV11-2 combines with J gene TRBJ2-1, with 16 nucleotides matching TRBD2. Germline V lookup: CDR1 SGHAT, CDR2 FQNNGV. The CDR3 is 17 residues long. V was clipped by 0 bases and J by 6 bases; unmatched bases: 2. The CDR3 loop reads CASSLEGTSGRANEQFF. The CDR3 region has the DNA TGTGCCAGCAGCTTAGAAGGGACTAGCGGGAGGGCCAATGAGCAGTTCTTC.

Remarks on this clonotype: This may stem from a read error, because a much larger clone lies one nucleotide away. Written as DNA, the CDR3 is TGTGCCAGCAGCCTTAGTAGGGGCACTGAAGCTTTCTTT. It specifies CASSLSRGTEAFF. The V gene is TRBV11-2, the J gene TRBJ1-1, with D possibly TRBD1 on 5 matching bases. Trimming pared 5 bases from V and 4 bases from J, leaving 11 bases between. CDR1 and CDR2 (germline): SGHAT, FQNNGV. The CDR3 loop spans 13 amino acids.

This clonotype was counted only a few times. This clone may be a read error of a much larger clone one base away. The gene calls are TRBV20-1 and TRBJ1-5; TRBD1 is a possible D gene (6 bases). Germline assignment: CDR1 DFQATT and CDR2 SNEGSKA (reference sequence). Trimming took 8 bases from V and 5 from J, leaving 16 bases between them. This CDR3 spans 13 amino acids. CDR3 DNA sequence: TGCAGTACTAACGGGGGCACGGATCAGCCCCAGCATTTT. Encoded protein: CSTNGGTDQPQHF.

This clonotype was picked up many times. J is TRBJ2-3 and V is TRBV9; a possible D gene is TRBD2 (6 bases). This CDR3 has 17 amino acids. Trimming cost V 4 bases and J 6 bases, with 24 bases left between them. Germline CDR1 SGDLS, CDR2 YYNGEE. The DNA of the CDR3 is TGTGCCAGCAGCCCCCTCCGACTAGGAAGGGCTGCGGATACGCAGTATTTT. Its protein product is CASSPLRLGRAADTQYF. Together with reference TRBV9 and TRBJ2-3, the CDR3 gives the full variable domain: DSGVTQTPKHLITATGQRVTLRCSPRSGDLSVYWYQQSLDQGLQFLIQYYNGEERAKGNILERFSAQQFPDLHSELNLSSLELGDSALYFCASSPLRLGRAADTQYFGPGTRLTVL.

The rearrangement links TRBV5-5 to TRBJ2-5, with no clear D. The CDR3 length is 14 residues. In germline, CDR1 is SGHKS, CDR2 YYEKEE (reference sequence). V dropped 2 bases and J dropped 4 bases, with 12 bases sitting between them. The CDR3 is CASSFDTGAETQYF. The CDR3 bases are TGTGCCAGCAGCTTCGATACCGGTGCAGAGACCCAGTACTTC.

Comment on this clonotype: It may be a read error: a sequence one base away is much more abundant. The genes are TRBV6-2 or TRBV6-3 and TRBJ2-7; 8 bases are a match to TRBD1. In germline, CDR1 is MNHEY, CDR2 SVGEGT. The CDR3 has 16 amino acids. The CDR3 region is CVSSKATGTGFYEQYF. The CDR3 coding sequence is TGTGTCAGCAGTAAAGCAACCGGGACAGGTTTTTACGAGCAGTACTTC.

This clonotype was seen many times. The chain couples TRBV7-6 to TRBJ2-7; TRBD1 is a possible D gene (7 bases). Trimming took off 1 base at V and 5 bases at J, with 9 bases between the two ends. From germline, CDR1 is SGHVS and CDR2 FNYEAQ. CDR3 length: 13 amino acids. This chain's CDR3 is CASSLVRGDEQYF. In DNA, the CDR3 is TGTGCCAGCAGCTTAGTCAGGGGGGACGAGCAGTACTTC.

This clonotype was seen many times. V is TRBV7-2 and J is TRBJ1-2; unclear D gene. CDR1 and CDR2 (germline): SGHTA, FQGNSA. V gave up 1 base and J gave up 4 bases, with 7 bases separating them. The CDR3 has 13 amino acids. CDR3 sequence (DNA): TGTGCCAGCAGCTTAGAGGAGGTCTATGGCTACACCTTC. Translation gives CASSLEEVYGYTF.

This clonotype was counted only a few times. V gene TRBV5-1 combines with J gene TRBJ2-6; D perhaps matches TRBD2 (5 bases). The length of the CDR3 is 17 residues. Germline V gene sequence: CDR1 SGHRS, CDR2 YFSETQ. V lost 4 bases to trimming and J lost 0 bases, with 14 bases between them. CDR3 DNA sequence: TGCGCCAGCAGCGGAGGTGGAAGACTCTCTGGGGCCAACGTCCTGACTTTC. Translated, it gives CASSGGGRLSGANVLTF.

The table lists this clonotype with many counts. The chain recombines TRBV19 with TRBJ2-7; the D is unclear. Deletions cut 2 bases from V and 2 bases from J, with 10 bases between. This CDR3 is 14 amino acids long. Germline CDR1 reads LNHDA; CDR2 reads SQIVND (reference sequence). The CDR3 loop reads CASSIQDPTYEQYF. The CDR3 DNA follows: TGTGCCAGTAGTATACAGGACCCTACCTACGAGCAGTACTTC.

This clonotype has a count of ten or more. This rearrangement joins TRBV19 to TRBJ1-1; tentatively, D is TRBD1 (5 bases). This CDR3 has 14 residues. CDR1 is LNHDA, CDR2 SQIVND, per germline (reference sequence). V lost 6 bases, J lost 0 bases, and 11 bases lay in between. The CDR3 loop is CASSRQFMNTEAFF. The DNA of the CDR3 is TGTGCCAGTAGCAGACAGTTCATGAACACTGAAGCTTTCTTT.